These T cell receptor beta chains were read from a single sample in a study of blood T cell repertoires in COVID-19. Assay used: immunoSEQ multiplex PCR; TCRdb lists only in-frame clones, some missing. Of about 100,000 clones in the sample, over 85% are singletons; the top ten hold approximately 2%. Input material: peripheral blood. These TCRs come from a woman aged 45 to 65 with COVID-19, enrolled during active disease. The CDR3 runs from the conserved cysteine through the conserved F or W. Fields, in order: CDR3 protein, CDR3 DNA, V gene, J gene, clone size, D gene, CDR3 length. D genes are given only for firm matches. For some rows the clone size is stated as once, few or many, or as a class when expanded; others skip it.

cdr3_aa: CASSVQGASTEAFF
cdr3_nt: TGTGCCAGCAGCGTGCAGGGGGCGAGCACTGAAGCTTTCTTT
v_call: TRBV5-4
j_call: TRBJ1-1
clone_size: -
d_call: TRBD1
cdr3_length: 14

cdr3_aa: CASSPDTDQPQHF
cdr3_nt: TGTGCCAGCAGCCCGGACACAGATCAGCCCCAGCATTTT
v_call: TRBV9
j_call: TRBJ1-5
clone_size: few
d_call: -
cdr3_length: 13

cdr3_aa: CASSDRQGVFEKLFF
cdr3_nt: TGTGCCAGCAGCGATAGACAGGGGGTGTTTGAAAAACTGTTTTTT
v_call: TRBV11-2
j_call: TRBJ1-4
clone_size: -
d_call: TRBD1
cdr3_length: 15

cdr3_aa: CATSREGSYSGNTIYF
cdr3_nt: TGTGCCACCAGCAGAGAGGGCAGCTACTCTGGAAACACCATATATTTT
v_call: TRBV15
j_call: TRBJ1-3
clone_size: -
d_call: -
cdr3_length: 16

cdr3_aa: CASIAGTFYEQYF
cdr3_nt: TGTGCCAGCATTGCCGGGACTTTCTACGAGCAGTACTTC
v_call: TRBV2
j_call: TRBJ2-7
clone_size: -
d_call: -
cdr3_length: 13

cdr3_aa: CASSPGTGSVNTEAFF
cdr3_nt: TGCGCCAGCAGCCCGGGGACAGGGTCGGTGAACACTGAAGCTTTCTTT
v_call: TRBV5-1
j_call: TRBJ1-1
clone_size: -
d_call: TRBD1
cdr3_length: 16

cdr3_aa: CASGLVLDRGLSDTQYF
cdr3_nt: TGTGCTAGTGGTTTGGTCCTGGACAGGGGGCTATCAGATACGCAGTATTTT
v_call: TRBV12-5
j_call: TRBJ2-3
clone_size: -
d_call: TRBD1
cdr3_length: 17

cdr3_aa: CASRQYNTEAFF
cdr3_nt: TGTGCCAGTAGACAGTATAACACTGAAGCTTTCTTT
v_call: TRBV19
j_call: TRBJ1-1
clone_size: -
d_call: -
cdr3_length: 12

cdr3_aa: CASSPPDRPNTEAFF
cdr3_nt: TGTGCCAGCAGTCCCCCAGACAGGCCGAACACTGAAGCTTTCTTT
v_call: TRBV28
j_call: TRBJ1-1
clone_size: few
d_call: -
cdr3_length: 15

cdr3_aa: CASSYGQQGIGYEQYF
cdr3_nt: TGTGCCAGCAGTTATGGGCAACAGGGGATTGGCTACGAGCAGTACTTC
v_call: TRBV6-2/TRBV6-3
j_call: TRBJ2-7
clone_size: once
d_call: TRBD1
cdr3_length: 16

cdr3_aa: CAWEQAKGYTF
cdr3_nt: TGTGCCTGGGAACAGGCGAAGGGCTACACCTTC
v_call: TRBV30
j_call: TRBJ1-2
clone_size: -
d_call: -
cdr3_length: 11

cdr3_aa: CASSLVNDGYTF
cdr3_nt: TGTGCCAGCAGCTTAGTTAATGATGGCTACACCTTC
v_call: TRBV11-2
j_call: TRBJ1-2
clone_size: -
d_call: -
cdr3_length: 12

cdr3_aa: CASSLGALAGARTDTQYF
cdr3_nt: TGTGCCAGCAGCTTAGGGGCCCTAGCGGGGGCAAGGACAGATACGCAGTATTTT
v_call: TRBV7-2
j_call: TRBJ2-3
clone_size: -
d_call: TRBD2
cdr3_length: 18

cdr3_aa: CASRYELLNTEAFF
cdr3_nt: TGTGCCAGCCGATATGAGTTGCTAAACACTGAAGCTTTCTTT
v_call: TRBV7-2
j_call: TRBJ1-1
clone_size: -
d_call: -
cdr3_length: 14

cdr3_aa: CATSRTSGGVGTDTQYF
cdr3_nt: TGTGCCACTTCACGGACTAGCGGGGGGGTGGGAACAGATACGCAGTATTTT
v_call: TRBV19
j_call: TRBJ2-3
clone_size: once
d_call: TRBD2
cdr3_length: 17

cdr3_aa: CASSTVSSTDTQYF
cdr3_nt: TGCGCCAGCAGCACGGTATCTAGCACAGATACGCAGTATTTT
v_call: TRBV5-1
j_call: TRBJ2-3
clone_size: -
d_call: -
cdr3_length: 14

cdr3_aa: CASHPRDRVKGTDTQYF
cdr3_nt: TGTGCCAGCCACCCCCGGGACAGGGTAAAAGGGACAGATACGCAGTATTTT
v_call: TRBV27
j_call: TRBJ2-3
clone_size: -
d_call: TRBD1
cdr3_length: 17

cdr3_aa: CASRQNTGELFF
cdr3_nt: TGTGCCAGCAGACAGAACACCGGGGAGCTGTTTTTT
v_call: TRBV27
j_call: TRBJ2-2
clone_size: -
d_call: -
cdr3_length: 12

cdr3_aa: CASSLDTGTANEKLFF
cdr3_nt: TGTGCCAGCTCACTAGACACCGGGACAGCTAATGAAAAACTGTTTTTT
v_call: TRBV18
j_call: TRBJ1-4
clone_size: -
d_call: TRBD1
cdr3_length: 16

cdr3_aa: CASSDYETGQEQFF
cdr3_nt: TGTGCCAGCAGTGACTACGAGACAGGCCAAGAGCAGTTCTTC
v_call: TRBV6-4
j_call: TRBJ2-1
clone_size: once
d_call: -
cdr3_length: 14

cdr3_aa: CASTFQQGRTALGEKLFF
cdr3_nt: TGCGCCAGCACCTTCCAACAGGGCCGAACCGCCTTAGGAGAAAAACTGTTTTTT
v_call: TRBV10-1
j_call: TRBJ1-4
clone_size: -
d_call: -
cdr3_length: 18

cdr3_aa: CATRGGGLNQPQHF
cdr3_nt: TGTGCCACCAGAGGGGGTGGCCTAAATCAGCCCCAGCATTTT
v_call: TRBV15
j_call: TRBJ1-5
clone_size: once
d_call: -
cdr3_length: 14

cdr3_aa: CASSADRLSEAFF
cdr3_nt: TGCGCCAGCAGCGCGGACAGGCTTAGTGAAGCTTTCTTT
v_call: TRBV5-1
j_call: TRBJ1-1
clone_size: few
d_call: TRBD1
cdr3_length: 13

cdr3_aa: CASAEGRMGGSPLHF
cdr3_nt: TGCGCCAGCGCCGAGGGGCGCATGGGAGGCTCACCCCTCCACTTT
v_call: TRBV10-2
j_call: TRBJ1-6
clone_size: -
d_call: -
cdr3_length: 15

cdr3_aa: CASSLSGDRTPLHF
cdr3_nt: TGTGCCAGCAGCCTCTCGGGGGATAGGACACCCCTCCACTTT
v_call: TRBV11-3
j_call: TRBJ1-6
clone_size: few
d_call: -
cdr3_length: 14